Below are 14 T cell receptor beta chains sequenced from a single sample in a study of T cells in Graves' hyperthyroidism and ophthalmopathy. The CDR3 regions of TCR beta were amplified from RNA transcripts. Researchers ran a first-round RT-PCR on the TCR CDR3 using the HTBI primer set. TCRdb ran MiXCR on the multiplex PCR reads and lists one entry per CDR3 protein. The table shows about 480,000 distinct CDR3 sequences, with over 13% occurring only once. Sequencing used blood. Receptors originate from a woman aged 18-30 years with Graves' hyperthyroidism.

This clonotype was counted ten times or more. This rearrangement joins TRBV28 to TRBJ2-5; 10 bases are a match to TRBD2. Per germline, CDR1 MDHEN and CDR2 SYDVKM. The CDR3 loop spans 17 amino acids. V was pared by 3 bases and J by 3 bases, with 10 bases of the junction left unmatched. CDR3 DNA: TGTGCCAGCAGTTTCTCCGCTAGCGGGAGAAGGAAAGAGACCCAGTACTTC. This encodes CASSFSASGRRKETQYF.

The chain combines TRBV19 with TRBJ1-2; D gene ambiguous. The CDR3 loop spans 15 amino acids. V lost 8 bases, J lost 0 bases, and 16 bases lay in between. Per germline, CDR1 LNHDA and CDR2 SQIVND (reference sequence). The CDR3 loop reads CASEAAAFSNYGYTF. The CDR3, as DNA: TGTGCCAGTGAGGCAGCCGCCTTTTCTAACTATGGCTACACCTTC.

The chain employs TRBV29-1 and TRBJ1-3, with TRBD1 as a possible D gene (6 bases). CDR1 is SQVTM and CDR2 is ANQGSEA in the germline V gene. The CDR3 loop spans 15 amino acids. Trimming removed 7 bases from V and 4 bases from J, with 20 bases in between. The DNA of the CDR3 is TGCAGCGCCAGAGCAGGGGTGATTCCCGGAAACACCATATATTTT. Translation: CSARAGVIPGNTIYF. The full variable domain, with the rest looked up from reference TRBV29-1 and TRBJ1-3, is SAVISQKPSRDICQRGTSLTIQCQVDSQVTMMFWYRQQPGQSLTLIATANQGSEATYESGFVIDKFPISRPNLTFSTLTVSNMSPEDSSIYLCSARAGVIPGNTIYFGEGSWLTVV.

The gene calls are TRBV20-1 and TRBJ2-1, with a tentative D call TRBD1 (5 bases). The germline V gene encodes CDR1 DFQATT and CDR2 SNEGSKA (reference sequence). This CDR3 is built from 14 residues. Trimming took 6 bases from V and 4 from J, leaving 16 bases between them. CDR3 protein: CSASRQFVYNEQFF. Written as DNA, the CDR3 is TGCAGTGCCTCGAGACAGTTTGTATACAATGAGCAGTTCTTC.

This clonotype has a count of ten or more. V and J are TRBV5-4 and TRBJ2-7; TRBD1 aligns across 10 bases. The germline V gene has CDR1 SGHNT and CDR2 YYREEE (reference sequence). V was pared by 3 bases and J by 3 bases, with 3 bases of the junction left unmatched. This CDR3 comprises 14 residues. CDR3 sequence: CASSWRDRGYEQYF. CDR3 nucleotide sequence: TGTGCCAGCAGCTGGAGGGACAGGGGCTACGAGCAGTACTTC.

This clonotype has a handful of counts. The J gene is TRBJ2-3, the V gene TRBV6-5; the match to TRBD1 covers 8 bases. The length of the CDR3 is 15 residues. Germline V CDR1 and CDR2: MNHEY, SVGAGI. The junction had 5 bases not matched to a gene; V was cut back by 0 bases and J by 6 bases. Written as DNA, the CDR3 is TGTGCCAGCAGTTACTCTCACAGGGGGTCGGATACGCAGTATTTT. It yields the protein CASSYSHRGSDTQYF.

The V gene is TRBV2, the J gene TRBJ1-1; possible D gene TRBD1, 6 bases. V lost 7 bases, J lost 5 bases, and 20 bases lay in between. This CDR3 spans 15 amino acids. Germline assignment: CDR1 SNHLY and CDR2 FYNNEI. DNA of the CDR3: TGTGCCAGCAAGAGGGAGGGTATAGGGGGAACTGAAGCTTTCTTT. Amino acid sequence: CASKREGIGGTEAFF.

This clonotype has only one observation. CDR3 sequence reads: CASSFYGQPQHF. DNA for the CDR3: TGTGCCAGCAGTTTTTATGGTCAGCCCCAGCATTTT. This chain uses TRBV12-3 or TRBV12-4 with TRBJ1-5; D is ambiguous. The V and J ends lost 3 bases and 6 bases respectively, with 6 bases between them. CDR3 length equals 12 residues.

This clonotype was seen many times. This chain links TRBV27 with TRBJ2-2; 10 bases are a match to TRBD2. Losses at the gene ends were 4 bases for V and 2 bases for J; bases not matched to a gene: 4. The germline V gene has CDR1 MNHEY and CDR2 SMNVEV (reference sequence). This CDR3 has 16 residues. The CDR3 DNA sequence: TGTGCCAGCAGTTCCCGACTAGCGGGTAACACCGGGGAGCTGTTTTTT. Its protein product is CASSSRLAGNTGELFF.

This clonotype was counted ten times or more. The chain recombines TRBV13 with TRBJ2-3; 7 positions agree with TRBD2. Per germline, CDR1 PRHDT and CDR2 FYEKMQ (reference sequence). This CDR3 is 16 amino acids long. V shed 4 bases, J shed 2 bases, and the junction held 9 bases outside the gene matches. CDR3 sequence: CASSSTSLADTDTQYF. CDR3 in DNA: TGTGCCAGCAGCTCCACCAGCCTAGCGGACACAGATACGCAGTATTTT.

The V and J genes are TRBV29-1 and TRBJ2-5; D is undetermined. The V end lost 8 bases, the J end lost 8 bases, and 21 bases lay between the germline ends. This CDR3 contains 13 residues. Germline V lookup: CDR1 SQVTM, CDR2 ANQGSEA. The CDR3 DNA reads TGCAGCTCTCTGGTAACAGAACGCTCCACCCAGTACTTC. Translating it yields CSSLVTERSTQYF.

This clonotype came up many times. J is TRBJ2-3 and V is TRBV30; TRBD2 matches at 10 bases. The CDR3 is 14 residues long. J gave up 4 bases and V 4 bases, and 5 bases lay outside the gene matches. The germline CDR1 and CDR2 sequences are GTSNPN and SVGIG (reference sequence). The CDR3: CAWTRLAGSDTQYF. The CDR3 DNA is TGTGCCTGGACCAGACTAGCGGGTTCAGATACGCAGTATTTT.

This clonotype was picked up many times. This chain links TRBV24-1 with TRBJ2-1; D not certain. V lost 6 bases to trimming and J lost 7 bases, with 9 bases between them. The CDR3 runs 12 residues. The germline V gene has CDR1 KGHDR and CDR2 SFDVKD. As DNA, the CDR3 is TGTGCCACCAGTTCCTACGGGAATGAGCAGTTCTTC. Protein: CATSSYGNEQFF.

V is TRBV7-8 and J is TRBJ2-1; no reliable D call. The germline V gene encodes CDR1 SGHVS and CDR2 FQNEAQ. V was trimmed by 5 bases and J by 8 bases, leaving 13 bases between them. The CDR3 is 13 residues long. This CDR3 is CASSGRSPDEQFF. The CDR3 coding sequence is TGTGCCAGCAGCGGACGTTCTCCGGATGAGCAGTTCTTC.